The clone carrying this T cell receptor beta chain was recorded a few times. From germline, CDR1 is SEHNR and CDR2 FQNEAQ (reference sequence). The V end lost 5 bases, the J end lost 1 base, and 2 bases lay between the germline ends. The CDR3 consists of 11 residues. MiXCR, applied by TCRdb to the 5' RACE reads, yields one record per CDR3 protein. Here the sample spans about 5,200 distinct CDR3 sequences, about two thirds being singletons. The source material was naive CD4+ T cells sorted from blood. The subset was: naive CD4+ T cells, CD4+CD45RA+CD25-. The chain uses TRBV7-9 and TRBJ1-1; D not certain. The sequence derives from a female donor with breast cancer. CDR3 sequence reads: CASSRNTEAFF. The CDR3, as DNA: TGTGCCAGCAGCAGGAACACTGAAGCTTTCTTT.